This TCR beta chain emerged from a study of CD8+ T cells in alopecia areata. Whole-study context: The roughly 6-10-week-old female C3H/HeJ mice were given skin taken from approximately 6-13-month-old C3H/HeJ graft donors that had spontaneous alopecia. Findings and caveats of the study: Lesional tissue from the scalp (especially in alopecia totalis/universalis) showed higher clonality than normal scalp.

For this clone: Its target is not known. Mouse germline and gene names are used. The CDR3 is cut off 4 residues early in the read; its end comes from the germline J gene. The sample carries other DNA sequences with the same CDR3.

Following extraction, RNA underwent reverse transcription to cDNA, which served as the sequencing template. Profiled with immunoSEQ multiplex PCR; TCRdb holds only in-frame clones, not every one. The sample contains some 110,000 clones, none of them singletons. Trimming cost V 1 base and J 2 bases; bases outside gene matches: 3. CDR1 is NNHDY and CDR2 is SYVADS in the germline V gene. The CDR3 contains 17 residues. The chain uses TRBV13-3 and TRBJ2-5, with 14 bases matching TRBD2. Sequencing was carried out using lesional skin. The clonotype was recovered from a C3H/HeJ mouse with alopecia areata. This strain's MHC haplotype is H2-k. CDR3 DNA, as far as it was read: TGTGCCAGCAGTGATCCGGGACTGGGGGGGCGCCAAGAC. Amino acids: CASSDPGLGGRQD. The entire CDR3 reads CASSDPGLGGRQDTQYF.